This T cell receptor beta chain was identified in a study of beta chain features in type 1 diabetes. About the research overall: What patients shared with healthy donors was a similar profile of age, gender and cell yields. Study findings and constraints: Sequencing used cDNA, and cells with high TCR expression could therefore be over-represented. Across all four CD4+ subsets, people with type 1 diabetes showed modestly shorter TCRB CDR3s. VDJ junctions from type 1 diabetes patients carried fewer insertions and larger deletions.

This clone was picked up a small number of times. The antigen is not known. Purity (above 98%) was reached by all sorted populations. Expressed TCRB transcripts were sequenced because the isolated RNA had all been reverse transcribed beforehand. Assay: immunoSEQ multiplex PCR; the TCRdb copy retains only in-frame clones and omits some. This sample has 100,000 to 150,000 clones, with 15% to 20% found just once. Trimming pared 6 bases from V and 1 base from J, leaving 13 bases between. The CDR3 is 15 amino acids. Germline V gene sequence: CDR1 MGHDK, CDR2 SYGVNS. Material for sequencing was central memory CD4+ T cells from blood. V is TRBV25-1 and J is TRBJ1-5, with D possibly TRBD1 on 6 matching bases. The source of this sequence is a man aged 18 to 29 with type 1 diabetes. The CDR3 spells CASRGGLGSNQPQHF. The CDR3, as DNA: TGTGCCAGCAGAGGGGGGTTGGGCAGCAATCAGCCCCAGCATTTT.